One and the same sample provided the 27 T cell receptor beta chains below, sequenced in a study of CD8 T cells in Susac syndrome. A quantity of about 0.5 to 1 ug RNA underwent reverse transcription using random hexamers. TCRdb re-derived calls from the immunoSEQ multiplex PCR reads in MiXCR, one entry per CDR3 protein. The data contain some 120,000 distinct CDR3 sequences, 94% of them seen just once; the ten biggest clones take up 0.095% to 0.1%. Input material: CD4+ T cells from PBMCs. All receptors come from a human donor in good health.

The genes are TRBV20-1 and TRBJ1-1, with 8 bases aligning to TRBD1. The CDR3 runs 12 residues. The trim removed 6 bases at V and 4 bases at J, leaving 4 bases unmatched. The germline V gene encodes CDR1 DFQATT and CDR2 SNEGSKA (reference sequence). This chain's CDR3 is CSARQGSTEAFF. Written as DNA, the CDR3 is TGCAGTGCACGACAGGGGAGCACTGAAGCTTTCTTT.

The rearrangement links TRBV7-8 to TRBJ2-5; D gene unclear. Germline CDR1 is SGHVS and CDR2 is FQNEAQ. The CDR3 consists of 13 residues. V lost 5 bases and J lost 7, with 14 bases in between. The CDR3 region is CASSPYLLGTQYF. CDR3 sequence (DNA): TGTGCCAGCAGCCCCTATTTATTGGGGACCCAGTACTTC.

The chain has TRBV5-1 and TRBJ2-1, with D maybe TRBD2 (5 bases). V gave up 1 base and J gave up 3 bases, with 11 bases separating them. Germline-derived CDR1 and CDR2 are SGHRS and YFSETQ. The CDR3 sequence is 15 residues long. CDR3: CASSLFELGYNEQFF. CDR3 coding DNA: TGCGCCAGCAGCTTGTTTGAACTAGGCTACAATGAGCAGTTCTTC.

The chain uses TRBV5-1 and TRBJ1-2; TRBD1 might be the D (5 bases). The CDR3 has 15 residues. Trimming stripped 0 bases from V and 4 bases from J, with 13 bases between. Germline V lookup: CDR1 SGHRS, CDR2 YFSETQ. CDR3 residues: CASSLDGTAPYGYTF. Here the CDR3 DNA reads TGCGCCAGCAGCTTGGATGGGACGGCTCCCTATGGCTACACCTTC. The complete variable domain, with remaining parts taken from reference TRBV5-1 and TRBJ1-2, reads KAGVTQTPRYLIKTRGQQVTLSCSPISGHRSVSWYQQTPGQGLQFLFEYFSETQRNKGNFPGRFSGRQFSNSRSEMNVSTLELGDSALYLCASSLDGTAPYGYTFGSGTRLTVV.

The genes are TRBV3-1 and TRBJ1-2, with D possibly being TRBD1 (5 bases). Trimming took off 3 bases at V and 4 bases at J, with 12 bases between the two ends. Germline V CDR1 and CDR2: LGHDT, YNNKEL (reference sequence). This CDR3 spans 14 amino acids. CDR3 protein: CASSHSTGLYGYTF. The CDR3 DNA is TGTGCCAGCAGCCATTCCACAGGCCTCTATGGCTACACCTTC. The complete variable domain, with remaining parts taken from reference TRBV3-1 and TRBJ1-2, reads DTAVSQTPKYLVTQMGNDKSIKCEQNLGHDTMYWYKQDSKKFLKIMFSYNNKELIINETVPNRFSPKSPDKAHLNLHINSLELGDSAVYFCASSHSTGLYGYTFGSGTRLTVV.

The rearrangement links TRBV19 to TRBJ2-5; 9 nucleotides align to TRBD1. The ends lost 5 bases at V and 2 bases at J; junction bases unmatched: 9. In germline, CDR1 is LNHDA, CDR2 SQIVND (reference sequence). The CDR3 loop spans 16 amino acids. The CDR3 region has the DNA TGTGCCAGTAGTCTCCCACCCGGGACAGGGCAAGAGACCCAGTACTTC. Amino acids: CASSLPPGTGQETQYF.

The chain has TRBV16 and TRBJ2-7, with TRBD1 matching 7 bases. With 0 bases clipped from V and 5 bases from J, the junction kept 7 bases outside the gene matches. Germline assignment: CDR1 KGHSY and CDR2 FQNENV. The CDR3 has 15 amino acids. CDR3 DNA sequence: TGTGCCAGCAGCCAATCTGCTCGACAGGGAAACGAGCAGTACTTC. Residues: CASSQSARQGNEQYF.

This clonotype was picked up a small number of times. The chain combines TRBV29-1 with TRBJ2-3; the D is unclear. The germline V and J ends were trimmed by 3 bases and 6 bases, with 10 bases remaining between them. From germline, CDR1 is SQVTM and CDR2 ANQGSEA. The CDR3 is made up of 12 amino acids. CDR3 DNA: TGCAGCGTTGAGGGTGGAGCGGATACGCAGTATTTT. It translates to CSVEGGADTQYF.

This clonotype was detected only once. The V and J genes are TRBV7-9 and TRBJ1-4; D is unclear. The germline V and J ends were trimmed by 5 bases and 8 bases, with 9 bases remaining between them. The CDR3 has 12 residues. Germline values: CDR1 SEHNR, CDR2 FQNEAQ (reference sequence). CDR3 region: CASSLEREKLFF. CDR3 DNA: TGTGCCAGCAGCCTAGAGAGGGAAAAACTGTTTTTT.

J is TRBJ2-7 and V is TRBV6-5; 8 nucleotides match TRBD1. The V and J ends lost 5 bases and 4 bases, in that order; junction bases with no gene match: 10. Germline assignment: CDR1 MNHEY and CDR2 SVGAGI. CDR3 length: 15 residues. The DNA for the CDR3 is TGTGCCAGCAGTCGTCCCCAGGGGGCGCGGTACGAGCAGTACTTC. Translation gives CASSRPQGARYEQYF.

V usage is TRBV6-5 and J usage is TRBJ2-7; tentatively, D is TRBD2 (5 bases). The CDR3 extends over 13 amino acids. CDR1 and CDR2 from the germline V gene are MNHEY and SVGAGI. V dropped 8 bases and J dropped 0 bases, with 11 bases sitting between them. In DNA, the CDR3 is TGTGCCAGCGGTCGGGAAAGCTCCTACGAGCAGTACTTC. It specifies CASGRESSYEQYF.

The rearrangement joins TRBV11-1 to TRBJ2-3; D gene ambiguous. V lost 3 bases and J 8 bases, leaving 12 bases between the germline ends. In germline, CDR1 is SGHAT, CDR2 FQDESV (reference sequence). The CDR3 sequence is 13 residues long. The DNA for the CDR3 is TGTGCCAGCAGCTTTGGAAATATGGCTACGCAGTATTTT. It translates to CASSFGNMATQYF.

The genes are TRBV15 and TRBJ1-4, with D maybe TRBD1 (5 bases). From germline, CDR1 is LNHNV and CDR2 YYDKDF (reference sequence). V gave up 2 bases and J gave up 12 bases, with 19 bases separating them. This CDR3 comprises 15 residues. CDR3 sequence (DNA): TGTGCCACCAGCAGACCCCCGGCGGGGGAGGGTGAACTGTTTTTT. It yields the protein CATSRPPAGEGELFF.

This clonotype was seen a single time. The chain links TRBV29-1 to TRBJ2-4, with 8 positions matching TRBD1. Looked up from germline, CDR1 is SQVTM and CDR2 is ANQGSEA. This CDR3 region has 12 residues. Trimming at V came to 3 bases and at J to 6 bases, leaving 1 base not matched to a gene. The CDR3 loop reads CSVDGQGNIQYF. The CDR3 bases are TGCAGCGTTGATGGACAGGGAAACATTCAGTACTTC.

V and J are TRBV20-1 and TRBJ2-5; D might be TRBD2 (6 bases). Germline CDR1 reads DFQATT; CDR2 reads SNEGSKA (reference sequence). The CDR3 runs 14 residues. Trimming cost V 1 base and J 1 base, with 10 bases left between them. The CDR3 loop is CSARVGSGQETQYF. CDR3 in DNA: TGCAGTGCTAGAGTCGGTAGCGGCCAAGAGACCCAGTACTTC.

The J gene is TRBJ1-5, the V gene TRBV28, with 8 positions matching TRBD1. This CDR3 region has 14 residues. V trimming: 8 bases; J trimming: 11 bases; junction bases outside the gene matches: 14. Germline values: CDR1 MDHEN, CDR2 SYDVKM. The CDR3 reads CASFGQGGKLAQHF. CDR3 in DNA: TGTGCCAGCTTCGGACAGGGTGGGAAGTTGGCCCAGCATTTT.

The J gene is TRBJ1-3, the V gene TRBV30; D is uncertain. Germline V gene lookup returns CDR1 GTSNPN and CDR2 SVGIG (reference sequence). The CDR3 is 17 amino acids. Trimming cost V 0 bases and J 7 bases, with 22 bases left between them. CDR3 loop: CAWSVARTGKGRNTIYF. DNA for the CDR3: TGTGCCTGGAGTGTAGCCCGGACGGGGAAGGGTCGGAACACCATATATTTT. The whole variable domain, filled in from reference TRBV30 and TRBJ1-3, reads SQTIHQWPATLVQPVGSPLSLECTVEGTSNPNLYWYRQAAGRGLQLLFYSVGIGQISSEVPQNLSASRPQDRQFILSSKKLLLSDSGFYLCAWSVARTGKGRNTIYFGEGSWLTVV.

This clonotype was seen a single time. The chain couples TRBV28 to TRBJ2-1; 8 positions match TRBD1. CDR1 and CDR2 from the germline V gene are MDHEN and SYDVKM. Trimming removed 5 bases from V and 3 bases from J; junction bases left unmatched: 6. The CDR3 is made up of 15 amino acids. The CDR3: CASSTPGQVYNEQFF. CDR3 nucleotide sequence: TGTGCCAGCAGTACCCCGGGACAGGTCTACAATGAGCAGTTCTTC.

This clonotype showed up just once. The chain couples TRBV27 to TRBJ2-7; 8 bases match TRBD2. The CDR3 length is 14 residues. CDR1 is MNHEY, CDR2 SMNVEV, per germline (reference sequence). J lost 2 bases, V lost 6 bases, and 6 bases had no gene match. The CDR3 coding sequence is TGTGCCAGCAGCGTAGTAGCGGGAACCTACGAGCAGTACTTC. This codes for CASSVVAGTYEQYF.

V is TRBV18 and J is TRBJ2-1, with 7 bases identical to TRBD2. This CDR3 contains 15 residues. Germline trimming cut 2 bases from V and 2 bases from J; bases unmatched to any gene: 3. Per germline, CDR1 KGHSH and CDR2 LQKENI. CDR3 coding DNA: TGTGCCAGCTCACCATCTAGCGGTACCTACAATGAGCAGTTCTTC. It is translated as CASSPSSGTYNEQFF.

This chain connects TRBV20-1 to TRBJ2-7; TRBD2 matches at 12 bases. V lost 7 bases, J lost 3 bases, and 7 bases stayed unmatched. CDR1 and CDR2 (germline): DFQATT, SNEGSKA (reference sequence). The CDR3 extends over 14 amino acids. CDR3 sequence: CSVRGLAGLYEQYF. CDR3 DNA sequence: TGCAGTGTGAGGGGACTAGCGGGCCTCTACGAGCAGTACTTC.

The genes are TRBV6-2 or TRBV6-3 and TRBJ2-3; 9 bases map to TRBD2. Germline V gene data show CDR1 as MNHEY and CDR2 as SVGEGT. The CDR3 runs 17 residues. V lost 6 bases to trimming and J lost 0 bases; unmatched junction nucleotides: 10. The DNA for the CDR3 is TGTGCCAGCAGCTATCTTAGCGGGAGACAGAGCACAGATACGCAGTATTTT. Encoded protein: CASSYLSGRQSTDTQYF.

This clonotype occurred once. This chain connects TRBV20-1 to TRBJ2-7, with 7 bases identical to TRBD1. The germline gives CDR1 DFQATT, CDR2 SNEGSKA (reference sequence). Losses at the gene ends were 2 bases for V and 6 bases for J; bases not matched to a gene: 1. The CDR3 has 11 residues. The CDR3 DNA is TGCAGTGCTAGATCAGGGGGCGAGCAGTACTTC. Translation: CSARSGGEQYF.

The chain couples TRBV5-1 to TRBJ2-3; D not certain. The CDR3 totals 14 residues. Germline CDR1 is SGHRS and CDR2 is YFSETQ. V shed 4 bases and J shed 2 bases, with 11 bases lying between them. The CDR3 loop reads CASSPGQSTDTQYF. The DNA of the CDR3 is TGCGCCAGCAGCCCCGGGCAGTCCACAGATACGCAGTATTTT.

The rearrangement uses TRBV12-3 or TRBV12-4 and TRBJ1-1; D is unresolved. V was shortened by 6 bases and J by 0 bases, with 8 bases between the two germline ends. The CDR3 has 13 residues. This CDR3 is CASSPLVNTEAFF. CDR3 DNA: TGTGCCAGCAGCCCCCTCGTGAACACTGAAGCTTTCTTT.

This chain uses TRBV20-1 with TRBJ2-5; TRBD1 aligns across 9 bases. The V and J ends lost 6 bases and 1 base, in that order; junction bases with no gene match: 3. The CDR3 is 13 residues long. Germline CDR1 reads DFQATT; CDR2 reads SNEGSKA (reference sequence). The CDR3 DNA is TGCAGTGCCCCGGGACAGGGCCAAGAGACCCAGTACTTC. This sequence encodes CSAPGQGQETQYF.

Written as DNA, the CDR3 is TGCAGCGGCCATCCGGGATCTCAGATGGGTGAAGCTTTCTTT. Its protein product is CSGHPGSQMGEAFF. The chain is built from TRBV29-1 and TRBJ1-1; no clear D gene. Germline V CDR1 and CDR2: SQVTM, ANQGSEA. This CDR3 is built from 14 residues. Trimming removed 7 bases from V and 7 bases from J, with 22 bases in between.